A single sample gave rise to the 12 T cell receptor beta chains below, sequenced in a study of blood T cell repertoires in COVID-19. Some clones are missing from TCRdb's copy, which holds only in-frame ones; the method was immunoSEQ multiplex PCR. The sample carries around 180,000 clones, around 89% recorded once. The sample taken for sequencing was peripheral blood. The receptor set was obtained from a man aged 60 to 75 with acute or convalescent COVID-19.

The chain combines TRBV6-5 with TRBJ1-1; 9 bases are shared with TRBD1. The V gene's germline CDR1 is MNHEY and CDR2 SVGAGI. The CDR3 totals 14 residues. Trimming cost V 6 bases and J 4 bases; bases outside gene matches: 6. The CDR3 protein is CASSQTGGFTEAFF. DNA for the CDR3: TGTGCCAGCAGCCAGACAGGGGGTTTCACTGAAGCTTTCTTT.

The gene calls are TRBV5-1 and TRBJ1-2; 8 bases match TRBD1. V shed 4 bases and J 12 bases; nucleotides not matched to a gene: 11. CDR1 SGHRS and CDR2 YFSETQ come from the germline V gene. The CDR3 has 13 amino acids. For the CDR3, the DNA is TGCGCCAGCAGCCCGGTCCCGGGACAGGTAGACACCTTC. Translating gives CASSPVPGQVDTF.

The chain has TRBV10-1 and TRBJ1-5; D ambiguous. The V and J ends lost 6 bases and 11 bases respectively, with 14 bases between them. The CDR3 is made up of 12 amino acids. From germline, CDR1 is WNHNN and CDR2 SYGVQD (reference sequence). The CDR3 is CASSACGRAQHF. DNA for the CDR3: TGCGCCAGCAGCGCGTGCGGGAGGGCCCAGCATTTT.

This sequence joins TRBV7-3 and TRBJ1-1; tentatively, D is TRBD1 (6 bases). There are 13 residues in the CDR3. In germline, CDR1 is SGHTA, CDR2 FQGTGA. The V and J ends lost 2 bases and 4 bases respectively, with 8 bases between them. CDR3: CASSLQGFTEAFF. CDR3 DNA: TGTGCCAGCAGCTTACAGGGGTTCACTGAAGCTTTCTTT. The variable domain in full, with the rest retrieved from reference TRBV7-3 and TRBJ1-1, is GAGVSQTPSNKVTEKGKYVELRCDPISGHTALYWYRQSLGQGPEFLIYFQGTGAADDSGLPNDRFFAVRPEGSVSTLKIQRTERGDSAVYLCASSLQGFTEAFFGQGTRLTVV.

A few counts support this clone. The CDR3 DNA reads as TGTGCCAGCGGTGGGACTAGCGGGAGCTCCTACAATGAGCAGTTCTTC. Translated: CASGGTSGSSYNEQFF. The rearrangement links TRBV2 to TRBJ2-1; 14 nucleotides match TRBD2. The CDR3 covers 16 residues. With V trimmed by 8 bases and J by 0 bases, 3 bases remained unmatched. The V gene's germline CDR1 is SNHLY and CDR2 FYNNEI.

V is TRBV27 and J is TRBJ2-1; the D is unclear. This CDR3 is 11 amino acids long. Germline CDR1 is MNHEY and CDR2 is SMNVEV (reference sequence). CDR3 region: CSVSSYNEQFF. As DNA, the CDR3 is TGTTCAGTAAGCTCCTACAATGAGCAGTTCTTC.

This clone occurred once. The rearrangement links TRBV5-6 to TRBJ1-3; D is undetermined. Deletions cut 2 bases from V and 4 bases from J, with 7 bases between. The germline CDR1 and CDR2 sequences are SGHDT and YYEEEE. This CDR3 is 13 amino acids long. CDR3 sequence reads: CASSLTSGNTIYF. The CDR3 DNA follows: TGTGCCAGCAGCTTAACGAGCGGAAACACCATATATTTT.

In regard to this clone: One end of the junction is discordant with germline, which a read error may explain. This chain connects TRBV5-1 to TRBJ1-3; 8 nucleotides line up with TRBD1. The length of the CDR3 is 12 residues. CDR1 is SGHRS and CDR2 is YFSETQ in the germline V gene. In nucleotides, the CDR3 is TGCGCCAGCAGCTTGACAGGGGGAAAGTGTTTTTTT. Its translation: CASSLTGGKCFF.

CDR3 loop: CASSQRPGSYNEQFF. CDR3 in DNA: TGTGCCAGCAGCCAACGTCCAGGGTCCTACAATGAGCAGTTCTTC. J is TRBJ2-1 and V is TRBV6-4; TRBD1 might be the D (5 bases). V lost 6 bases and J lost 1, with 13 bases in between. This CDR3 is built from 15 residues. Germline CDR1 is MRHNA and CDR2 is SNTAGT.

In DNA, the CDR3 is TGCGCCAGCAGTTCTAGCGGGGGGAGTAATGAGCAGTTCTTC. Translation gives CASSSSGGSNEQFF. V is TRBV10-1 and J is TRBJ2-1; 11 bases fit TRBD2. This CDR3 has 14 amino acids. V was clipped by 5 bases and J by 7 bases; unmatched bases: 4. Per germline, CDR1 WNHNN and CDR2 SYGVQD (reference sequence).

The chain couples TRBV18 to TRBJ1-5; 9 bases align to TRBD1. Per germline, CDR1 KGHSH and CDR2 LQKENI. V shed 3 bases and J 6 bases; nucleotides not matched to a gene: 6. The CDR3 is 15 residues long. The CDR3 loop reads CASSPGQGGIQPQHF. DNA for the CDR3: TGTGCCAGCTCACCGGGACAGGGAGGAATTCAGCCCCAGCATTTT.

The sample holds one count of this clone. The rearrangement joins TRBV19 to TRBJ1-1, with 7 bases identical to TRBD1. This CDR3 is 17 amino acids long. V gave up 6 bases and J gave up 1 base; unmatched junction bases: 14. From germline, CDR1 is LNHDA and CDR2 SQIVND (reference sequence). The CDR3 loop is CASRPYSSGTENTEAFF. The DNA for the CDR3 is TGTGCCAGTAGACCGTATTCCTCCGGGACAGAGAACACTGAAGCTTTCTTT.